Presented here are 15 T cell receptor beta chains from one specimen sequenced in a study of CD8 T cells in ankylosing spondylitis. One entry per CDR3 protein, called by TCRdb with MiXCR from the 5' RACE reads. This table holds roughly 64,000 distinct CDR3 sequences, 6.2% found once. Sequencing was done on a sample of synovial fluid, either unsorted or a sorted T cell fraction (not recorded which). The source is a male donor with ankylosing spondylitis.

The chain links TRBV6-2 or TRBV6-3 to TRBJ2-7, with 10 positions matching TRBD2. Germline loops: CDR1 MNHEY, CDR2 SVGEGT. V was pared by 2 bases and J by 3 bases, with 10 bases of the junction left unmatched. This CDR3 comprises 17 residues. CDR3 bases: TGTGCCAGCAGTTACGGGCTAGCGGGAGCGTTTGTCTACGAGCAGTACTTC. Its translation: CASSYGLAGAFVYEQYF.

In this sample, this clonotype turned up many times. J is TRBJ2-3 and V is TRBV5-1; maybe TRBD2 (6 bases). The germline V gene encodes CDR1 SGHRS and CDR2 YFSETQ. V lost 4 bases and J lost 1, with 16 bases in between. The CDR3 spans 16 residues. Written as DNA, the CDR3 is TGCGCCAGCAGCCCAGAAGCTAGCGCTCGCACAGATACGCAGTATTTT. Its protein is CASSPEASARTDTQYF.

This clonotype was recorded many times. The gene calls are TRBV12-3 or TRBV12-4 and TRBJ1-4; D unresolved. This CDR3 has 14 residues. V gave up 5 bases and J gave up 4 bases, with 11 bases separating them. The CDR3 sequence is CASSPSGVNEKLFF. DNA of the CDR3: TGTGCCAGCAGTCCCTCGGGCGTTAATGAAAAACTGTTTTTT.

This clonotype has only a few counts. Here the CDR3 DNA reads TGTGCCAGCAGTCGAACCCCGTTCTCCTACAATGAGCAGTTCTTC. This sequence encodes CASSRTPFSYNEQFF. This chain links TRBV27 with TRBJ2-1; D remains ambiguous. V lost 5 bases to trimming and J lost 0 bases, with 11 bases between them. Germline V gene sequence: CDR1 MNHEY, CDR2 SMNVEV (reference sequence). The CDR3 contains 15 residues.

The rearrangement links TRBV28 to TRBJ1-3; 9 bases match TRBD1. The CDR3 runs to 16 residues. CDR1 is MDHEN, CDR2 SYDVKM, per germline. V was clipped by 6 bases and J by 2 bases; unmatched bases: 8. The DNA of the CDR3 is TGTGCCAGCAGGGTAACGGGACAGGGAACTGGAAACACCATATATTTT. It translates to CASRVTGQGTGNTIYF. Supplemented by reference TRBV28 and TRBJ1-3, the full variable domain reads DVKVTQSSRYLVKRTGEKVFLECVQDMDHENMFWYRQDPGLGLRLIYFSYDVKMKEKGDIPEGYSVSREKKERFSLILESASTNQTSMYLCASRVTGQGTGNTIYFGEGSWLTVV.

At least ten counts were recorded for this clonotype. This rearrangement joins TRBV11-3 to TRBJ2-1; D is uncertain. Germline lookup yields CDR1 SGHNT and CDR2 YENEEA. Trimming shortened V by 1 base and J by 9 bases, and 4 bases separated the two germline ends. The CDR3 has 11 residues. CDR3 DNA: TGTGCCAGCAGCTTAGCCAGTGAGCAGTTCTTC. Protein product: CASSLASEQFF.

The chain recombines TRBV30 with TRBJ2-1; D perhaps matches TRBD1 (7 bases). The V end lost 3 bases, the J end lost 16 bases, and 22 bases lay between the germline ends. CDR3 length: 13 amino acids. CDR1 GTSNPN and CDR2 SVGIG come from the germline V gene (reference sequence). The CDR3 DNA reads TGTGCCTGGAGGTCCCGGGGGACAGAAGAGAGTTTCTTC. Translation: CAWRSRGTEESFF.

The chain joins TRBV28 to TRBJ2-5; D remains ambiguous. CDR3 length: 14 amino acids. Germline lookup yields CDR1 MDHEN and CDR2 SYDVKM. Between the trimmed V and J ends, which lost 2 bases and 4 bases, there was a span of 11 bases. This chain's CDR3 is CASSLGGAVETQYF. Written as DNA, the CDR3 is TGTGCCAGCAGTTTAGGCGGCGCAGTAGAGACCCAGTACTTC.

This clonotype was counted many times. The genes are TRBV12-3 or TRBV12-4 and TRBJ2-3; unclear D gene. The CDR3 loop spans 12 amino acids. Trimming took 3 bases from V and 11 from J, leaving 12 bases between them. The chain's CDR3 is CASSFVPSLQYF. The CDR3 bases are TGTGCCAGCAGTTTCGTCCCAAGTTTGCAGTATTTT.

This clonotype showed up many times. This rearrangement joins TRBV7-2 to TRBJ1-6, with D unclear. Trimming shortened V by 5 bases and J by 0 bases, and 11 bases separated the two germline ends. The germline V gene has CDR1 SGHTA and CDR2 FQGNSA. The CDR3 loop spans 16 amino acids. CDR3 loop: CASSPPPGSYNSPLHF. For the CDR3, the DNA is TGTGCCAGCAGCCCGCCCCCCGGCTCCTATAATTCACCCCTCCACTTT.

This clonotype was counted at least ten times. CDR3 DNA: TGCGCCAGCAGCTTGGATCTAGCGGGAGCCTTGAGCACAGATACGCAGTATTTT. Protein: CASSLDLAGALSTDTQYF. This chain links TRBV5-1 with TRBJ2-3, with 10 positions matching TRBD2. The CDR3 runs 18 residues. Germline V gene data show CDR1 as SGHRS and CDR2 as YFSETQ. J gave up 0 bases and V 0 bases, and 7 bases lay outside the gene matches.

This clonotype has a handful of counts. The rearrangement links TRBV3-1 to TRBJ2-5; D remains unclear. CDR3 length equals 15 residues. V lost 1 base, J lost 4 bases, and 13 bases lay in between. Germline V gene lookup returns CDR1 LGHDT and CDR2 YNNKEL (reference sequence). The CDR3 region is CASSQGGIWGETQYF. CDR3 DNA: TGTGCCAGCAGCCAAGGCGGCATTTGGGGAGAGACCCAGTACTTC.

The DNA of the CDR3 is TGTGCCAGCAGTTTTATTCGGACAGGGGGTGAAGAGACCCAGTACTTC. It codes for CASSFIRTGGEETQYF. The J gene is TRBJ2-5, the V gene TRBV27; TRBD1 matches 10 bases. Germline CDR1 and CDR2: MNHEY and SMNVEV (reference sequence). Losses at the gene ends were 3 bases for V and 3 bases for J; bases not matched to a gene: 7. This CDR3 is built from 16 residues.

This clonotype was observed a few times. This chain connects TRBV27 to TRBJ2-7; 7 nucleotides line up with TRBD1. The CDR3 is 14 amino acids. Germline V CDR1 and CDR2: MNHEY, SMNVEV (reference sequence). The trim removed 4 bases at V and 3 bases at J, leaving 6 bases unmatched. In DNA, the CDR3 is TGTGCCAGCAGTTCGACAGGGAAAGGCTACGAGCAGTACTTC. Translation: CASSSTGKGYEQYF.

The table lists this clonotype with many counts. The chain joins TRBV3-1 to TRBJ2-1; maybe TRBD2 (5 bases). The germline V gene encodes CDR1 LGHDT and CDR2 YNNKEL (reference sequence). The CDR3 has 13 residues. The ends were cut back, 4 bases at V and 4 bases at J, with 8 bases in the middle. The CDR3 nucleotides are TGTGCCAGCAGCCCCCGGGGATACAATGAGCAGTTCTTC. The encoded protein is CASSPRGYNEQFF.